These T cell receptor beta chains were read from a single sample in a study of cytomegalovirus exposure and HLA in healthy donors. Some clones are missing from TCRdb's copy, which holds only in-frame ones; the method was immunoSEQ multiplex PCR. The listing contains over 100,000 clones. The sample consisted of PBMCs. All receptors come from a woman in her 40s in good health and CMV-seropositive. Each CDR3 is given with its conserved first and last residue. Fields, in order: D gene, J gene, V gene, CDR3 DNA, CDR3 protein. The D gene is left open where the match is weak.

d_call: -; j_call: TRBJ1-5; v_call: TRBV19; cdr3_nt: TGTGCCAGTAGTATAGATCGAGGCAGGGGAGATCAGCCCCAGCATTTT; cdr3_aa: CASSIDRGRGDQPQHF
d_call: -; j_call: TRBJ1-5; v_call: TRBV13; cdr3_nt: TGTGCCAGCAGCTTAGGGGGTCGGAGTAATCAGCCCCAGCATTTT; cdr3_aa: CASSLGGRSNQPQHF
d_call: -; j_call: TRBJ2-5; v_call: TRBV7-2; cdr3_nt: TGTGCCAGCAGCTTAGGGCTGCGGGAGACCCAGTACTTC; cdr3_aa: CASSLGLRETQYF
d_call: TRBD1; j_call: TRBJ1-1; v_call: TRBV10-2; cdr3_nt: TGCGCCAGCAGTGAGCGGACAGGGGGCGGAGAAGCTTTCTTT; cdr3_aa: CASSERTGGGEAFF
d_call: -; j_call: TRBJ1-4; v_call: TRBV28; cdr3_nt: TGTGCCAGCAGTTTCCTGGGTAGCGAAAAACTGTTTTTT; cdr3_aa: CASSFLGSEKLFF
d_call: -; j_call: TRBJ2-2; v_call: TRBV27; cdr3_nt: TGTGCCAGCAGTCCCGGAGGCCGGACCGGGGAGCTGTTTTTT; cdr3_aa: CASSPGGRTGELFF
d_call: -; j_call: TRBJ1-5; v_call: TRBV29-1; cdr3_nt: TGCAGCGTAATAATAGGGGGAGGGAAGGGGAATCAGCCCCAGCATTTT; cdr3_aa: CSVIIGGGKGNQPQHF
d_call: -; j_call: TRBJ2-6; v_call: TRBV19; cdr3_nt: TGTGCCAGTAGTATGGGGACACAGAGCTCTGGGGCCAACGTCCTGACTTTC; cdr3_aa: CASSMGTQSSGANVLTF
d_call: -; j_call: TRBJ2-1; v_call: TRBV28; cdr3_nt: TGTGCCGCCGAAGAGGGCTCCTACAATGAGCAGTTCTTC; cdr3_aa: CAAEEGSYNEQFF
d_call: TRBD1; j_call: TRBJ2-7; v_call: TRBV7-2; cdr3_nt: TGTGCCAGCAGCCCACAGGGGCGCGTCACTTCCTACGAGCAGTACTTC; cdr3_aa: CASSPQGRVTSYEQYF